The present T cell receptor (beta chain) was sequenced within a study of blood T cells in healthy people across ages. With each sample, at least 5 micrograms of total RNA were extracted. With a J-beta primer mix and a sample-barcoded 5' primer, a second PCR ran roughly 6 to 11 cycles. TCRdb reprocessed the 5' RACE reads via MiXCR and lists one record per CDR3 protein. The data show around 650,000 distinct CDR3 sequences, about 30% seen once. The sequence came from a woman aged 80 or older in good health. The specimen sequenced was blood.

The CDR3 DNA is TGTGCCAGCAGCGCCGGGACTAGCGTATACAATGAGCAGTTCTTC. Translating gives CASSAGTSVYNEQFF. The J gene is TRBJ2-1, the V gene TRBV11-2; 10 nucleotides agree with TRBD2. V was pared by 5 bases and J by 4 bases, with 5 bases of the junction left unmatched. The CDR3 is made up of 15 amino acids. From germline, CDR1 is SGHAT and CDR2 FQNNGV.